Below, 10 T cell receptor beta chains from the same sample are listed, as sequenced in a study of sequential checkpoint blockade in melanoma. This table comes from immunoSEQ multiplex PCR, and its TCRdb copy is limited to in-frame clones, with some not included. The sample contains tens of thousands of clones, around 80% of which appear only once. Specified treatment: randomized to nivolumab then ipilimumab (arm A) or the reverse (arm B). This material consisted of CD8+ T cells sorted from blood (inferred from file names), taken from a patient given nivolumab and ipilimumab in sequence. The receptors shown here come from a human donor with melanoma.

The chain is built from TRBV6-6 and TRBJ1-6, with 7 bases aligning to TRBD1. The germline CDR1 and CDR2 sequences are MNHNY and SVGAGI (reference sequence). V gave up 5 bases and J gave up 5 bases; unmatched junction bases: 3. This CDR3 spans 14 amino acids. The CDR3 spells CASSAGTDNSPLHF. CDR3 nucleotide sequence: TGTGCCAGCAGTGCCGGGACAGATAATTCACCCCTCCACTTT.

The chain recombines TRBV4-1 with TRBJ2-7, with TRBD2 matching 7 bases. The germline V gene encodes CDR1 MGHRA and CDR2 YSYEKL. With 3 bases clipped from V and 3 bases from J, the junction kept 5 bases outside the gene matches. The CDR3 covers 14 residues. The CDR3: CASSQMPGGYEQYF. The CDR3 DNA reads TGCGCCAGCAGCCAGATGCCGGGAGGCTACGAGCAGTACTTC.

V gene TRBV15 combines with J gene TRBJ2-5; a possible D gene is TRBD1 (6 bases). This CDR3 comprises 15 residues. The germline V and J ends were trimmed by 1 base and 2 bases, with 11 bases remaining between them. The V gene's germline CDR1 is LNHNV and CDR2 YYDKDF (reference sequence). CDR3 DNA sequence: TGTGCCACCAGCAGAGGGGAAGGGGGTCAAGAGACCCAGTACTTC. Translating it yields CATSRGEGGQETQYF.

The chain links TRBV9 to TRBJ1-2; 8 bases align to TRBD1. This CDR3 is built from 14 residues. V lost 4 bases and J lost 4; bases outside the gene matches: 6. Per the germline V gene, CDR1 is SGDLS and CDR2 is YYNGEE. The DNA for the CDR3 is TGTGCCAGCAGCCCCACAGGGGGAGGCTATGGCTACACCTTC. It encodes CASSPTGGGYGYTF.

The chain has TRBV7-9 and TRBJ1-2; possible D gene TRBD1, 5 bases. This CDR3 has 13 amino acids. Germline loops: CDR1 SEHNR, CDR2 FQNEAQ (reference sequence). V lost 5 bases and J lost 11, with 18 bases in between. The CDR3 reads CASSQPPSQDYTF. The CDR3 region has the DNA TGTGCCAGCAGCCAACCGCCGTCACAGGATTACACCTTC. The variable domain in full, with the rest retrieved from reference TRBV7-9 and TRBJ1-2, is DTGVSQNPRHKITKRGQNVTFRCDPISEHNRLYWYRQTLGQGPEFLTYFQNEAQLEKSRLLSDRFSAERPKGSFSTLEIQRTEQGDSAMYLCASSQPPSQDYTFGSGTRLTVV.

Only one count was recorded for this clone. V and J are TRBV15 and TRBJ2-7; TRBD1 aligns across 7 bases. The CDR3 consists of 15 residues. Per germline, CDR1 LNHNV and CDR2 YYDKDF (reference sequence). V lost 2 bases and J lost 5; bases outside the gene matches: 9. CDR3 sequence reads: CATSRQGQVGDEQYF. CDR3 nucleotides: TGTGCCACCAGCAGACAAGGACAGGTTGGGGACGAGCAGTACTTC.

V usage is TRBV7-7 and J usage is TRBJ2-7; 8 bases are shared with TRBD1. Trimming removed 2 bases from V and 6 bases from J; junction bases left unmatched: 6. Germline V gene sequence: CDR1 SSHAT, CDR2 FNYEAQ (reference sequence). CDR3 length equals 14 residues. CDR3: CASSLTQGAGEQYF. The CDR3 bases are TGTGCCAGCAGCTTAACGCAGGGGGCGGGCGAGCAGTACTTC.

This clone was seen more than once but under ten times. The CDR3 DNA reads as TGTGCCAGCATAAAATCCGGGGGAGCTTTCTTT. Its protein is CASIKSGGAFF. The chain combines TRBV6-1 with TRBJ1-1; D might be TRBD1 (5 bases). The CDR3 length is 11 residues. Germline-derived CDR1 and CDR2 are MNHNS and SASEGT. Trimming shortened V by 7 bases and J by 10 bases, and 13 bases separated the two germline ends.

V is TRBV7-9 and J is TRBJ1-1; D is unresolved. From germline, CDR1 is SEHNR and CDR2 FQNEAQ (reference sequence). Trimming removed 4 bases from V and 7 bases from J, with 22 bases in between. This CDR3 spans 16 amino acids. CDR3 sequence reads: CASSYPSGGEVNEAFF. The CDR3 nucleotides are TGTGCCAGCAGCTACCCCTCGGGCGGGGAAGTTAATGAAGCTTTCTTT.

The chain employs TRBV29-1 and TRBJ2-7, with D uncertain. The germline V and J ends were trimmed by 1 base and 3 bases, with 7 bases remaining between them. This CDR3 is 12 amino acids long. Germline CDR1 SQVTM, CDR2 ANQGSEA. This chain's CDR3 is CSVEGNNYEQYF. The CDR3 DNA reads TGCAGCGTTGAAGGAAACAACTACGAGCAGTACTTC.